The table lists the clone carrying this T cell receptor beta chain with a few counts. TCRdb independently ran MiXCR on the RT-PCR reads; one entry per CDR3 protein. The profile shows approximately 410,000 distinct CDR3 sequences, 16% of them singletons. This entry comes from a study of patients and donors after allogeneic stem cell transplantation. Germline V gene data show CDR1 as MGHRA and CDR2 as YSYEKL. This CDR3 region has 13 residues. Trimming cost V 1 base and J 6 bases, with 10 bases left between them. This sequence originates from a human donor who was either an allogeneic HSCT recipient or a stem cell or donor lymphocyte infusion donor (not recorded which). It is not recorded whose cells these are; they may come from a transplant donor. Sequencing was carried out using blood, either unsorted or a sorted T cell fraction (not recorded which). This chain links TRBV4-1 with TRBJ2-7; D ambiguous. For the CDR3, the DNA is TGCGCCAGCAGCCAAGTGTTTCTCGCCGAGCAGTACTTC. Translated: CASSQVFLAEQYF.